Reported below is one T cell receptor beta chain. The target antigen is unknown. These data originate in a study of metastatic and nonmetastatic thyroid tumors. Study-wide context: Comparison of repertoires was carried out across blood and tumor or nodule tissue from malignant and benign thyroid patients.

Study findings and constraints: Reportedly, malignant thyroid tumors had significantly higher TCR beta diversity than benign nodules, in blood and tumor.

The J segment lost 5 bases and the V segment lost 5 bases, leaving 6 bases of the junction unmatched. In germline, CDR1 is MNHEY, CDR2 SMNVEV (reference sequence). The CDR3 is 14 amino acids. Original processing notes: Differences in CDR3 between clinicopathological groups were drawn on to build a classifier intended to discriminate distant-metastatic papillary thyroid cancer patients. TCRdb re-clonotyped the PCR reads via MiXCR. TCRdb's processing, not the study's, gives the V and J calls here. Of about 8,100 clones listed, 24% were seen once; the top ten hold less than 20%. Every patient was untreated before thyroid surgery.

This chain uses TRBV27 with TRBJ2-7; 10 bases match TRBD1. This clonotype was sampled from a female donor with papillary thyroid cancer or a benign thyroid nodule (not recorded which). Some clones in this sample may be carry-over from other donors' samples. Input material: tumor tissue. The CDR3 sequence is CASSLGTGVHEQYF. For the CDR3, the DNA is TGTGCCAGCAGTCTAGGGACAGGGGTTCACGAGCAGTACTTC.